The clone carrying this T cell receptor (beta chain) has just a few counts. The antigen is undetermined. This entry comes from a study of T-cell memory formation after mild COVID-19. Study-wide context: Largely donor-specific sequence clusters came from two donors. Notes on the study in general: There were some responding clones in pre-infection memory, which suggested that cross-reactive memory had joined. Those CD4+ clones that contracted were mainly in CM and EM (CD8+ ones in EMRA).

The CDR3 spans 13 residues. The J segment lost 4 bases and the V segment lost 10 bases, leaving 8 bases of the junction unmatched. Germline V lookup: CDR1 SEHNR, CDR2 FQNEAQ (reference sequence). Constant-segment-primed 5'RACE gave TCR alpha and TCR beta cDNA libraries with sample barcodes and UMIs. TCRdb fed the 5' RACE reads into MiXCR, producing one record per CDR3 protein. The data show roughly 52,000 distinct CDR3 sequences, over 7.5% seen once. This receptor was obtained from a man aged 18 to 35 who had mild COVID-19 (a few samples of this study predate the infection). Cell type and time point are not known. This rearrangement joins TRBV7-9 to TRBJ1-2, with 8 bases matching TRBD1. Material for sequencing was PBMCs or a T cell subset sorted from them (not recorded which). CDR3 bases: TGTGCCACGGACCTGGACAGGGCCTATGGCTACACCTTC. This gives the protein CATDLDRAYGYTF.